Sequencing of this TCR beta chain was carried out in a study of OX40 agonist ivuxolimab in advanced cancers. At the level of the whole study: Ivuxolimab was an agonistic, fully human IgG2 monoclonal antibody directed against OX40 (CD134), a costimulatory receptor. Intravenous ivuxolimab was administered to patients every 2 weeks at six dose levels: 0.01, 0.1, 0.3, 1.5, 3 and 10 mg/kg. Of the roughly 54 patients in dose escalation, 19 had hepatocellular carcinoma, about 15 had melanoma, 9 had renal cell carcinoma and 9 had head and neck cancer. The dose-escalation cohort was around 84% male with a mean age of approximately 59 years, ranging from about 20 to 80. Prior anti-PD-1, anti-PD-L1 or anti-CTLA-4 therapy was permitted, and about two fifths of dose-escalation patients had received checkpoint inhibitors. Partial responses occurred in three dose-escalation patients: two with cutaneous melanoma and one with hepatocellular carcinoma. Peripheral TCRbeta sequencing aimed to test whether ivuxolimab altered TCR sequence diversity and caused clonal T-cell expansion. The monotherapy dose-escalation portion (N of about 47 patients) of the phase I ivuxolimab trial is reported in the paper. Summary of the overall study and its limitations: At doses of 0.1 to 3.0 mg/kg, clonal expansion of both CD4+ and CD8+ blood T cells was observed from baseline to week 6. Low levels of normalized T-cell clonal expansion were also shown by some nonresponding patients. After ivuxolimab, more expanded clones were found on average in CD8+ T cells than in CD4+ T cells. Which antigens the clonally expanded peripheral T cells were specific for was not determined. Partial responders in the 0.1-3.0 mg/kg groups had among the lowest normalized peripheral clonal expansion, especially among CD8+ T cells.

Remarks on this clone: Its target antigen remains unknown. Base qualities are not recorded, but no much larger clone differs from it by a single base.

The trial excluded patients who had a history of autoimmune disease or were on systemic immunosuppression. In every dose cohort, peripheral blood was drawn for TCR sequencing at baseline, cycle 4 day 1, and cycle 7 day 1. Samples came from an open-label, multicenter, first-in-human phase I dose-escalation trial of ivuxolimab. Adults with locally advanced or metastatic head and neck squamous cell, hepatocellular, melanoma or renal cell carcinoma were enrolled in the trial. CD4+ and CD8+ T cells were sorted separately from peripheral blood before TCR sequencing. Trimming at the junction amounts to 2 bases on V and 2 bases on J, and the germline ends lie 7 bases apart. The CDR1 and CDR2 encoded by the germline V gene are MDHEN and SYDVKM. From the cysteine up to the phenylalanine, the CDR3 has a length of 14 residues. Only the CDR3 part of the read is kept: 42 bases, read in frame from the first base.

Genomic DNA was extracted from sorted cells for sequencing of the TCRbeta CDR3 region. The immunoSEQ Assay was used for sequencing of TCRbeta CDR3 regions. Here the immuneACCESS table is served through TCRdb, limited to in-frame sequences with V and J called. Missing clones are a known gap in these copies; in checked studies unresolved V genes cover under half, and the rest lacks a known reason. This sample gives 60,000 or so clones in total; about 85% of them show up just once. Around 4.7% of the sample is taken by the ten largest. Sequencing was performed on CD4+ or CD8+ T cells sorted from blood, taken in a trial of the OX40 agonist ivuxolimab. This receptor was obtained from an adult with an advanced solid tumor such as melanoma, head and neck, liver or kidney cancer. The chain employs TRBV28 and TRBJ1-3; the D segment cannot be called with confidence. At the DNA level, the sequence is TGTGCCAGCAGTTTAGGAGATACTGGAAACACCATATATTTT. It codes for CASSLGDTGNTIYF.